One and the same sample provided the 21 T cell receptor beta chains below, sequenced in a study of CD8+ T cells in alopecia areata. cDNA prepared by RNA extraction and subsequent reverse transcription served as the template for sequencing. Measured with immunoSEQ multiplex PCR; TCRdb has only the in-frame clones, and not every one. The table lists about 150,000 clones, roughly 48% of them singletons. Sequencing was done on a sample of CD4+ T cells sorted from blood. Every receptor here comes from a human donor with alopecia areata.

In its sample, this clone was seen a few times. The chain employs TRBV7-4 and TRBJ2-7; 9 bases align to TRBD1. There are 17 residues in the CDR3. Per the germline V gene, CDR1 is SGHVT and CDR2 is SQSDAQ. J lost 4 bases, V lost 3 bases, and 13 bases had no gene match. CDR3: CASSFNTGTGKLYEQYF. The CDR3 DNA follows: TGTGCCAGCAGCTTTAATACCGGGACAGGGAAGCTTTACGAGCAGTACTTC. Variable domain in full (rest from reference TRBV7-4 and TRBJ2-7): GAGVSQSPRYKVAKRGRDVALRCDSISGHVTLYWYRQTLGQGSEVLTYSQSDAQRDKSGRPSGRFSAERPERSVSTLKIQRTEQGDSAVYLCASSFNTGTGKLYEQYFGPGTRLTVT.

This rearrangement joins TRBV28 to TRBJ1-3; tentatively, D is TRBD1 (5 bases). In germline, CDR1 is MDHEN, CDR2 SYDVKM. V lost 4 bases, J lost 0 bases, and 13 bases lay in between. The CDR3 contains 16 residues. CDR3 residues: CASSSHGTVSGNTIYF. DNA for the CDR3: TGTGCCAGCAGTTCACATGGGACCGTCTCTGGAAACACCATATATTTT.

This clone came up a few times. The junction shows a germline mismatch at one end, possibly a read error. The genes are TRBV7-9 and TRBJ1-1, with a tentative D call TRBD1 (6 bases). The CDR3 contains 11 residues. CDR1 is SEHNR, CDR2 FQNEAQ, per germline (reference sequence). CDR3 in DNA: TGTGCCACCCACGGGGGGGCCCCAGCGGTCTTT. Translated: CATHGGAPAVF.

This chain links TRBV29-1 with TRBJ2-1; 10 nucleotides agree with TRBD2. Germline CDR1 is SQVTM and CDR2 is ANQGSEA. J gave up 4 bases and V 6 bases, and 12 bases lay outside the gene matches. The CDR3 is 16 residues long. The CDR3 DNA reads as TGCAGCGTGAACCTTCTAGCGGGAGAGGTTTACAATGAGCAGTTCTTC. Its translation is CSVNLLAGEVYNEQFF.

The genes are TRBV27 and TRBJ2-1, with 14 bases lining up with TRBD2. From germline, CDR1 is MNHEY and CDR2 SMNVEV (reference sequence). J gave up 8 bases and V 3 bases, and 0 bases lay outside the gene matches. The CDR3 spans 14 residues. Written as DNA, the CDR3 is TGTGCCAGCAGTTTGGGACTAGCGGGAGATGAGCAGTTCTTC. Protein sequence: CASSLGLAGDEQFF.

This clone was recorded a few times. J is TRBJ2-6 and V is TRBV4-1; D gene uncertain. CDR1 and CDR2 (germline): MGHRA, YSYEKL. V shed 2 bases and J shed 0 bases, with 2 bases lying between them. CDR3 size: 14 residues. This CDR3 reads CASSQISGANVLTF. In nucleotides, the CDR3 is TGCGCCAGCAGCCAAATCTCTGGGGCCAACGTCCTGACTTTC.

V is TRBV15 and J is TRBJ2-3; D is undetermined. V shed 4 bases and J shed 2 bases, with 10 bases lying between them. The CDR3 spans 14 residues. Germline lookup yields CDR1 LNHNV and CDR2 YYDKDF (reference sequence). The CDR3 region is CATSMGPHTDTQYF. Here the CDR3 DNA reads TGTGCCACCAGCATGGGTCCGCACACAGATACGCAGTATTTT. The full variable domain, its missing parts supplied by reference TRBV15 and TRBJ2-3, is DAMVIQNPRYQVTQFGKPVTLSCSQTLNHNVMYWYQQKSSQAPKLLFHYYDKDFNNEADTPDNFQSRRPNTSFCFLDIRSPGLGDTAMYLCATSMGPHTDTQYFGPGTRLTVL.

In its sample, this clone was seen a few times. The chain joins TRBV9 to TRBJ2-3; D might be TRBD2 (5 bases). This CDR3 spans 15 amino acids. V was clipped by 0 bases and J by 5 bases, with 13 bases between them. The germline gives CDR1 SGDLS, CDR2 YYNGEE. The DNA for the CDR3 is TGTGCCAGCAGCGTAGGGTCGAGAGAGGGAGATACGCAGTATTTT. Translation: CASSVGSREGDTQYF.

This chain links TRBV7-9 with TRBJ2-7; 7 bases map to TRBD1. V gave up 4 bases and J gave up 2 bases; unmatched junction bases: 5. The CDR3 runs to 14 residues. Germline V gene sequence: CDR1 SEHNR, CDR2 FQNEAQ (reference sequence). The CDR3 DNA reads TGTGCCAGCAGCTCCCACGACAGGGCCTACGAGCAGTACTTC. It codes for CASSSHDRAYEQYF.

V gene TRBV2 combines with J gene TRBJ2-7; 7 bases fit TRBD1. CDR1 is SNHLY and CDR2 is FYNNEI in the germline V gene. The CDR3 sequence is 13 residues long. With 5 bases clipped from V and 1 base from J, the junction kept 2 bases outside the gene matches. The CDR3 is CASSRDRSYEQYF. The DNA for the CDR3 is TGTGCCAGCAGTAGGGACAGATCCTACGAGCAGTACTTC.

J is TRBJ1-5 and V is TRBV29-1; possible D gene TRBD1, 6 bases. CDR3 length equals 13 residues. V shed 4 bases and J shed 6 bases, with 13 bases lying between them. Per the germline V gene, CDR1 is SQVTM and CDR2 is ANQGSEA. The CDR3 nucleotides read TGCAGCGTTGTTTGGGGGGGCGGTCAGCCCCAGCATTTT. Amino acid sequence: CSVVWGGGQPQHF.

There are a few counts of this clone. This chain uses TRBV18 with TRBJ2-6, with no clear D. CDR1 is KGHSH and CDR2 is LQKENI in the germline V gene. The V and J ends lost 2 bases and 1 base respectively, with 6 bases between them. This CDR3 is built from 15 residues. CDR3 in amino acids: CASSPGGSGANVLTF. The CDR3 nucleotides are TGTGCCAGCTCACCAGGCGGATCTGGGGCCAACGTCCTGACTTTC.

The J gene is TRBJ2-1, the V gene TRBV7-3; D remains unclear. Germline-derived CDR1 and CDR2 are SGHTA and FQGTGA. The CDR3 is made up of 13 amino acids. Deletions cut 3 bases from V and 5 bases from J, with 8 bases between. This chain's CDR3 is CASSFLRDNEQFF. The DNA for the CDR3 is TGTGCCAGCAGCTTTCTCCGAGACAATGAGCAGTTCTTC. Drawing the rest from reference TRBV7-3 and TRBJ2-1, the complete variable domain is GAGVSQTPSNKVTEKGKYVELRCDPISGHTALYWYRQSLGQGPEFLIYFQGTGAADDSGLPNDRFFAVRPEGSVSTLKIQRTERGDSAVYLCASSFLRDNEQFFGPGTRLTVL.

This clone was counted between two and nine times. The V gene is TRBV19, the J gene TRBJ2-2; the D is unclear. Trimming took off 7 bases at V and 9 bases at J, with 12 bases between the two ends. CDR3 length: 12 residues. Germline CDR1 reads LNHDA; CDR2 reads SQIVND (reference sequence). CDR3 DNA: TGTGCCAGTAAAAACCCGCAGTGGGAGCTGTTTTTT. It encodes CASKNPQWELFF.

The CDR3 bases are TGTGCCAGCACCGACCGGGGGGGGACAGATACGCAGTATTTT. Translated, it gives CASTDRGGTDTQYF. The chain is built from TRBV25-1 and TRBJ2-3; 8 bases are shared with TRBD2. After removal of 7 bases from V and 3 bases from J, the junction contained 6 bases not matched to a gene. Germline V gene sequence: CDR1 MGHDK, CDR2 SYGVNS. This CDR3 has 14 amino acids.

V gene TRBV4-1 combines with J gene TRBJ2-3; 9 bases match TRBD1. CDR1 is MGHRA, CDR2 YSYEKL, per germline. The J segment lost 3 bases and the V segment lost 2 bases, leaving 3 bases of the junction unmatched. The CDR3 sequence is 15 residues long. The CDR3: CASSQTGGWTDTQYF. In DNA, the CDR3 is TGCGCCAGCAGCCAAACAGGGGGCTGGACAGATACGCAGTATTTT.

The chain recombines TRBV29-1 with TRBJ1-1; D is ambiguous. This CDR3 is 13 amino acids long. In germline, CDR1 is SQVTM, CDR2 ANQGSEA. V lost 6 bases, J lost 3 bases, and 14 bases lay in between. The CDR3 nucleotides are TGCAGCGTCGCCCGGGTTCTGGACACTGAAGCTTTCTTT. Protein sequence: CSVARVLDTEAFF.

This clone was observed once. The chain combines TRBV7-3 with TRBJ2-3; no firm D call. Germline lookup yields CDR1 SGHTA and CDR2 FQGTGA. Between the trimmed V and J ends, which lost 2 bases and 6 bases, there was a span of 12 bases. There are 14 residues in the CDR3. In DNA form, the CDR3 reads TGTGCCAGCAGCTTAGAGGCATTTGTGGATACGCAGTATTTT. The encoded protein is CASSLEAFVDTQYF.

This clone showed up just a few times. The chain recombines TRBV14 with TRBJ1-1; D ambiguous. This CDR3 has 13 amino acids. V was cut by 0 bases and J by 6 bases, with 8 bases left in between. CDR1 is SGHDN and CDR2 is FVKESK in the germline V gene. This chain's CDR3 is CASSQELGAEAFF. CDR3 sequence (DNA): TGTGCCAGCAGCCAAGAGTTGGGTGCTGAAGCTTTCTTT. Combining the CDR3 with reference TRBV14 and TRBJ1-1 gives the whole variable domain EAGVTQFPSHSVIEKGQTVTLRCDPISGHDNLYWYRRVMGKEIKFLLHFVKESKQDESGMPNNRFLAERTGGTYSTLKVQPAELEDSGVYFCASSQELGAEAFFGQGTRLTVV.

The chain recombines TRBV2 with TRBJ1-1; the D gene is possibly TRBD1 (5 bases). There are 13 residues in the CDR3. The germline V and J ends were trimmed by 4 bases and 3 bases, with 9 bases remaining between them. Germline CDR1 and CDR2: SNHLY and FYNNEI. This CDR3 reads CASSADTDTEAFF. CDR3 DNA: TGTGCCAGCAGTGCGGACACCGACACTGAAGCTTTCTTT.

As to this clone: This CDR3 fails to terminate in the conserved phenylalanine or tryptophan, so it likely reflects a read error. This sequence joins TRBV27 and TRBJ2-7; D unresolved. V was clipped by 2 bases and J by 1 base, with 12 bases between them. The CDR3 is made up of 15 amino acids. CDR1 is MNHEY, CDR2 SMNVEV, per germline (reference sequence). CDR3 protein: CASSLQPDGSYEQYS. The DNA of the CDR3 is TGTGCCAGCAGTTTACAACCGGACGGTTCCTACGAGCAGTACTCC.